This TCR beta chain was recovered during a study of blood T cell repertoires in COVID-19. Methods used by the authors: Estimates of nucleated cell counts were drawn from the amplification of reference gene primers. Measured with immunoSEQ multiplex PCR; TCRdb has only the in-frame clones, and not every one. V, J and clone size derive from that table, while D and trimming were established from the DNA sequence. Here the sample spans fewer than 250,000 clones, about 87% being singletons. The CDR3 has 15 amino acids. The ends were cut back, 6 bases at V and 5 bases at J, with 19 bases in the middle. Germline values: CDR1 MDHEN, CDR2 SYDVKM.

This TCR came from a man between 60 and 75 years old with acute or convalescent COVID-19. The chain couples TRBV28 to TRBJ2-5; D may be TRBD1 (5 bases). The sample was peripheral blood. This chain's CDR3 is CASSPRTTWRETQYF. In DNA form, the CDR3 reads TGTGCCAGCAGCCCTCGGACAACCTGGCGGGAGACCCAGTACTTC.